This T cell receptor (beta chain) emerged from a study of blood T cell repertoires in COVID-19. About the research overall: Material from acute and convalescent COVID-19 was sourced from the United States, Italy and Spain.

Assignments of participants to cohorts depended upon their own reported clinical history. Donors in Cohort 3 who had recovered were those with two negative PCRs, healthcare professional clearance, or resolution of their symptoms. In the source study's methods: Estimates of nucleated cell counts were drawn from the amplification of reference gene primers. The protocol was immunoSEQ multiplex PCR, while the TCRdb copy is restricted to in-frame clones and leaves out a portion. V and J calls and clone size follow that table, whereas D and trimming were derived from the DNA. There are over 300,000 clones in the sample; 87% occur only once, and approximately 5.3% lies in the top ten. The V and J ends lost 4 bases and 0 bases, in that order; junction bases with no gene match: 4. Germline values: CDR1 SGHDT, CDR2 YYEEEE. CDR3 length equals 16 residues. This clone has more than one count but fewer than ten.

The sample taken for sequencing was PBMCs or T cells enriched from blood (not recorded which). V and J are TRBV5-6 and TRBJ2-1; 10 bases are shared with TRBD1. The TCR was taken from a woman aged 30 to 39 who had recovered from COVID-19. CDR3 in DNA: TGTGCCAGCAGCCCGGGGACAGGGGTCTCCTACAATGAGCAGTTCTTC. The encoded protein is CASSPGTGVSYNEQFF.